This T cell receptor (beta chain) derives from a study of cytotoxic CD8 clonotypes in ibrutinib-treated CLL. Study-wide results and caveats: Clonality rose at ibrutinib response, held steady in sustained remission, and fell toward baseline at progression.

About this clone: Its specificity is not known.

Produced via immunoSEQ multiplex PCR; TCRdb's table is partial and in-frame only. The table has approximately 300,000 clones, roughly 85% seen once. Source: PBMCs, taken before ibrutinib treatment. The source of this sequence is a human donor with chronic lymphocytic leukemia.

The CDR3 protein is CAWSVSGTLSEKLFF. The CDR3 coding sequence is TGTGCCTGGAGTGTTTCCGGGACACTAAGTGAAAAACTGTTTTTT. V is TRBV30 and J is TRBJ1-4, with a possible D match to TRBD1 (6 bases). Trimming removed 0 bases from V and 7 bases from J, with 15 bases in between. The CDR3 is made up of 15 amino acids. CDR1 is GTSNPN and CDR2 is SVGIG in the germline V gene (reference sequence). The full variable domain, in which reference TRBV30 and TRBJ1-4 provide the parts outside the CDR3, is SQTIHQWPATLVQPVGSPLSLECTVEGTSNPNLYWYRQAAGRGLQLLFYSVGIGQISSEVPQNLSASRPQDRQFILSSKKLLLSDSGFYLCAWSVSGTLSEKLFFGSGTQLSVL.